This paragraph reports one TCR beta chain. Its antigen is undetermined. The data belong to a study of vaccination effects on CD4 cells after COVID-19. Antigen-specific CD4+ T cells expanded by the ViraFEST assay with viral peptide pools were then sequenced. Researchers isolated CD4+ T cells once about 11 days of culture had elapsed. This person caught SARS-CoV-2 sometime from March to December 2020, and PCR testing confirmed the infection. Here immunoSEQ multiplex PCR was the method, and the copy in TCRdb shows in-frame clones only, minus some. The table includes tens of thousands of clones, 55% to 75% detected once. Sequences were derived from CD4+ T cells from PBMCs cultured with HCoV-NL63 spike peptides, sampled before COVID-19 vaccination. The sequence came from a human donor who had a prior SARS-CoV-2 infection.

The CDR3 protein is CASSLGHPAGETQYF. As DNA, the CDR3 is TGTGCCAGCAGCTTAGGCCACCCGGCGGGAGAGACCCAGTACTTC. The V gene is TRBV7-9, the J gene TRBJ2-5; possibly TRBD2 for D (5 bases). The V gene lost 1 base and the J gene lost 4 bases, with 13 bases spanning the gap. The CDR3 is 15 residues long. CDR1 is SEHNR and CDR2 is FQNEAQ in the germline V gene (reference sequence).